This record covers a single T cell receptor (beta chain). What it binds is not known. This sample was taken from a study of T cell responses to AZD1222 COVID-19 vaccine. As for the study in general: Pooling of second doses given at about 4 or about 12 weeks was done.

Produced via immunoSEQ multiplex PCR; TCRdb's table is partial and in-frame only. The sample includes 99,000 or so clones, roughly 90% of them seen just once. Study findings and constraints: In the spike-specific TCR repertoire, nearly half reportedly target unmutated variant regions. White British people made up most donors, females outnumbered males, and clonal diversity was possibly underestimated.

Specimen: peripheral blood, collected on day 0 of AZD1222 vaccination. This sequence originates from an adult in good health.

The CDR3 nucleotides read TGTGCCAGCAGCTTAAGGGACAGGGGTAATTCACCCCTCCACTTT. Protein sequence: CASSLRDRGNSPLHF. V and J are TRBV7-9 and TRBJ1-6; 10 bases align to TRBD1. CDR1 is SEHNR, CDR2 FQNEAQ, per germline (reference sequence). CDR3 length: 15 amino acids. Unmatched junction bases numbered 1, after V lost 2 bases and J lost 6 bases.